These 19 T cell receptor beta chains were all obtained from the same sample, sequenced in a study of OX40 agonist ivuxolimab in advanced cancers. Measured with immunoSEQ multiplex PCR; TCRdb has only the in-frame clones, and not every one. Counted here are roughly 67,000 clones, around nine tenths occurring once; the ten biggest clones make up less than 0.8%. Here the sequenced sample was CD4+ or CD8+ T cells sorted from blood, taken in a trial of the OX40 agonist ivuxolimab. Receptor source: an adult with an advanced solid tumor such as melanoma, head and neck, liver or kidney cancer.

This rearrangement joins TRBV5-1 to TRBJ2-2; 9 bases agree with TRBD1. Germline CDR1 SGHRS, CDR2 YFSETQ. The CDR3 has 15 residues. The junction had 2 bases not matched to a gene; V was cut back by 3 bases and J by 2 bases. DNA for the CDR3: TGCGCCAGCAGCTCCACAGGGGGCAACACCGGGGAGCTGTTTTTT. Translating it yields CASSSTGGNTGELFF.

The table lists this clone with a count of one. The chain has TRBV6-4 and TRBJ1-5; no definite D call. The CDR3 is made up of 13 amino acids. V lost 5 bases, J lost 5 bases, and 10 bases lay in between. The germline gives CDR1 MRHNA, CDR2 SNTAGT. CDR3 sequence (DNA): TGTGCCAGCAGTTCCGGACCCTATCAGCCCCAGCATTTT. It translates to CASSSGPYQPQHF.

The chain has TRBV5-1 and TRBJ1-3, with 7 positions matching TRBD1. Germline CDR1 reads SGHRS; CDR2 reads YFSETQ. The CDR3 is 17 residues long. V was clipped by 0 bases and J by 0 bases; unmatched bases: 6. CDR3 sequence (DNA): TGCGCCAGCAGCTTGGTGGGGACAGAAAGCTCTGGAAACACCATATATTTT. Its protein is CASSLVGTESSGNTIYF.

V is TRBV6-1 and J is TRBJ2-7; 8 bases are a match to TRBD1. After removal of 4 bases from V and 0 bases from J, the junction contained 8 bases not matched to a gene. Looked up from germline, CDR1 is MNHNS and CDR2 is SASEGT. The CDR3 has 16 amino acids. The CDR3 DNA reads TGTGCCAGCAGTGCCAGGGCAGGGGGCTTCTCCTACGAGCAGTACTTC. Amino acids: CASSARAGGFSYEQYF.

The chain uses TRBV13 and TRBJ2-2, with a possible D match to TRBD2 (5 bases). The germline V and J ends were trimmed by 6 bases and 6 bases, with 14 bases remaining between them. The CDR3 runs 14 residues. Germline lookup yields CDR1 PRHDT and CDR2 FYEKMQ (reference sequence). DNA for the CDR3: TGTGCCAGCAGGGGCCTAGGGAGACCCGGGGAGCTGTTTTTT. This codes for CASRGLGRPGELFF.

The chain joins TRBV18 to TRBJ2-3, with 9 positions matching TRBD2. Unmatched junction bases numbered 6, after V lost 0 bases and J lost 11 bases. Germline CDR1 is KGHSH and CDR2 is LQKENI. This CDR3 spans 14 amino acids. This chain's CDR3 is CASSPPPAGGGQYF. The CDR3 DNA follows: TGTGCCAGCTCACCACCCCCAGCGGGAGGAGGGCAGTATTTT. The variable domain in full, completed from reference TRBV18 and TRBJ2-3, reads NAGVMQNPRHLVRRRGQEARLRCSPMKGHSHVYWYRQLPEEGLKFMVYLQKENIIDESGMPKERFSAEFPKEGPSILRIQQVVRGDSAAYFCASSPPPAGGGQYFGPGTRLTVL.

The chain couples TRBV28 to TRBJ2-3; no definite D call. V was shortened by 7 bases and J by 0 bases, with 17 bases between the two germline ends. The CDR3 runs 16 residues. Germline loops: CDR1 MDHEN, CDR2 SYDVKM. CDR3 protein: CASNGQSNFSTDTQYF. Here the CDR3 DNA reads TGTGCCAGCAACGGCCAGTCGAACTTTAGCACAGATACGCAGTATTTT.

This clone was found a few times. The chain is built from TRBV5-1 and TRBJ2-1; possibly TRBD1 for D (5 bases). Trimming pared 7 bases from V and 3 bases from J, leaving 14 bases between. CDR1 is SGHRS and CDR2 is YFSETQ in the germline V gene. CDR3 size: 14 residues. In nucleotides, the CDR3 is TGCGCCAGCGGTTTACAGCAGGGCTACAATGAGCAGTTCTTC. Translating gives CASGLQQGYNEQFF.

The chain combines TRBV5-1 with TRBJ2-3; no firm D call. Germline CDR1 reads SGHRS; CDR2 reads YFSETQ. This CDR3 comprises 15 residues. Trimming shortened V by 7 bases and J by 1 base, and 16 bases separated the two germline ends. In DNA, the CDR3 is TGCGCCAGCTTTGGGCTATCGGCCCGCACAGATACGCAGTATTTT. Amino acid sequence: CASFGLSARTDTQYF.

The V and J genes are TRBV5-1 and TRBJ2-7; D perhaps matches TRBD1 (6 bases). Germline V gene lookup returns CDR1 SGHRS and CDR2 YFSETQ. The CDR3 runs to 18 residues. V lost 4 bases and J 0 bases, leaving 23 bases between the germline ends. For the CDR3, the DNA is TGCGCCAGCAGCGCCTATGGGGGCCGAGTGGGAGACTCCTACGAGCAGTACTTC. Translation gives CASSAYGGRVGDSYEQYF.

V usage is TRBV5-1 and J usage is TRBJ2-7; TRBD2 is a possible D gene (6 bases). Germline V gives CDR1 SGHRS, CDR2 YFSETQ. The CDR3 is 14 amino acids. V was cut by 2 bases and J by 0 bases, with 9 bases left in between. CDR3 sequence: CASSFSGSSYEQYF. As DNA, the CDR3 is TGCGCCAGCAGCTTTAGCGGTAGCTCCTACGAGCAGTACTTC.

The chain employs TRBV4-1 and TRBJ2-7, with D perhaps assigned TRBD1 or TRBD2 (6 bases each). CDR1 is MGHRA, CDR2 YSYEKL, per germline. V lost 0 bases, J lost 6 bases, and 27 bases lay in between. The CDR3 length is 19 residues. The CDR3 DNA sequence: TGCGCCAGCAGCCAAGATGGATCGGGGGCAGTCGAAGGTACCGGCGAGCAGTACTTC. Its protein is CASSQDGSGAVEGTGEQYF.

This clone was seen a single time. This chain links TRBV18 with TRBJ2-6; maybe TRBD2 (6 bases). V gave up 3 bases and J gave up 4 bases, with 10 bases separating them. CDR3 length: 15 amino acids. Germline CDR1 is KGHSH and CDR2 is LQKENI. The DNA for the CDR3 is TGTGCCAGCTCACCGGAGGGCTCCGGGGCCAACGTCCTGACTTTC. Amino acids: CASSPEGSGANVLTF.

The genes are TRBV27 and TRBJ2-2; no clear D gene. CDR3 length: 14 amino acids. V shed 8 bases and J shed 8 bases, with 18 bases lying between them. Looked up from germline, CDR1 is MNHEY and CDR2 is SMNVEV (reference sequence). The CDR3 DNA is TGTGCCAGCCGACCGTGGGGTACTCTGGGGGAGCTGTTTTTT. Protein: CASRPWGTLGELFF.

A few counts support this clone. The J gene is TRBJ1-5, the V gene TRBV6-5; D is perhaps TRBD1 (5 bases). Germline V lookup: CDR1 MNHEY, CDR2 SVGAGI. The ends were cut back, 5 bases at V and 4 bases at J, with 15 bases in the middle. This CDR3 comprises 15 residues. CDR3 nucleotide sequence: TGTGCCAGCAGTCCGACGCTTGGGGGTAATCAGCCCCAGCATTTT. It translates to CASSPTLGGNQPQHF.

Only a few counts were recorded for this clone. This sequence joins TRBV11-3 and TRBJ1-1; D is ambiguous. Looked up from germline, CDR1 is SGHNT and CDR2 is YENEEA. The CDR3 contains 13 residues. The V and J ends lost 5 bases and 4 bases respectively, with 11 bases between them. This chain's CDR3 is CASSQHPITEAFF. The CDR3, as DNA: TGTGCCAGCAGCCAGCATCCTATCACTGAAGCTTTCTTT.

The chain couples TRBV19 to TRBJ2-7, with D perhaps matching TRBD1 or TRBD2 (6 bases each). The germline V and J ends were trimmed by 0 bases and 6 bases, with 18 bases remaining between them. Germline V lookup: CDR1 LNHDA, CDR2 SQIVND (reference sequence). The CDR3 consists of 16 residues. CDR3 residues: CASSIDAGGFWREQYF. The CDR3 DNA is TGTGCCAGTAGTATAGACGCCGGGGGCTTTTGGCGCGAGCAGTACTTC.

The CDR3 bases are TGTGCCAGCAGCTCCACCCCGACCGGGACAGGGGTAGAGACCCAGTACTTC. Translated, it gives CASSSTPTGTGVETQYF. The V and J genes are TRBV5-6 and TRBJ2-5, with TRBD1 matching over 10 bases. CDR3 size: 17 residues. Germline CDR1 and CDR2: SGHDT and YYEEEE. Unmatched junction bases numbered 12, after V lost 3 bases and J lost 4 bases.

The V gene is TRBV7-3, the J gene TRBJ2-7; TRBD2 matches 10 bases. Germline V gives CDR1 SGHTA, CDR2 FQGTGA. Trimming cost V 2 bases and J 5 bases; bases outside gene matches: 6. The CDR3 loop spans 15 amino acids. Here the CDR3 reads CASSLWSSGSDEQYF. The CDR3 DNA follows: TGTGCCAGCAGCTTATGGTCTAGCGGGAGTGACGAGCAGTACTTC.